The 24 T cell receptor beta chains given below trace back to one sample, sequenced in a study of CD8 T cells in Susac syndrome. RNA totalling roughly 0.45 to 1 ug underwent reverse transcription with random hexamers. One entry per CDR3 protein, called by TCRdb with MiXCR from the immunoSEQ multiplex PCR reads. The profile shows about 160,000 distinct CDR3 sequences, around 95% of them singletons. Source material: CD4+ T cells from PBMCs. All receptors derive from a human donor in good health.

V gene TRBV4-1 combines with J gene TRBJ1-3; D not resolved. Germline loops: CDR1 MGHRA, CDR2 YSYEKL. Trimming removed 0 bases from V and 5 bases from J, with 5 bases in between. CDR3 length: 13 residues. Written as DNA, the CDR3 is TGCGCCAGCAGCCAAGATTTAAGAAACACCATATATTTT. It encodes CASSQDLRNTIYF.

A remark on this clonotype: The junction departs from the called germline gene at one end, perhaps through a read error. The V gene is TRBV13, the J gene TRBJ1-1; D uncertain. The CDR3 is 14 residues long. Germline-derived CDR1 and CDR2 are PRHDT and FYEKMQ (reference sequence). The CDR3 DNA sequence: TGTGCCAGCAGCCTAGGACGTCCGAACACTGAAGCTTTCTTT. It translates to CASSLGRPNTEAFF. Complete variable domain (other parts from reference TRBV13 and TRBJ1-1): AAGVIQSPRHLIKEKRETATLKCYPIPRHDTVYWYQQGPGQDPQFLISFYEKMQSDKGSIPDRFSAQQFSDYHSELNMSSLELGDSALYFCASSLGRPNTEAFFGQGTRLTVV.

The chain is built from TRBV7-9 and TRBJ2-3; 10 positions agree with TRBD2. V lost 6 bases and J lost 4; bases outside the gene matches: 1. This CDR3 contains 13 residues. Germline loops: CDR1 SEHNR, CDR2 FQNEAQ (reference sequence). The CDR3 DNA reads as TGTGCCAGCAGTCTAGCGGGGGCAGATACGCAGTATTTT. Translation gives CASSLAGADTQYF.

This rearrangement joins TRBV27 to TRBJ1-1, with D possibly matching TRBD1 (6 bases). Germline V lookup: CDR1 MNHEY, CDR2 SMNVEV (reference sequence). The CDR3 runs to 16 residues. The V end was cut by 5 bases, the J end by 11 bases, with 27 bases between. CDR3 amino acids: CASSTYRQESSAEAFF. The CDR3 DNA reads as TGTGCCAGCAGTACTTACCGACAGGAAAGTTCTGCAGAGGCTTTCTTT.

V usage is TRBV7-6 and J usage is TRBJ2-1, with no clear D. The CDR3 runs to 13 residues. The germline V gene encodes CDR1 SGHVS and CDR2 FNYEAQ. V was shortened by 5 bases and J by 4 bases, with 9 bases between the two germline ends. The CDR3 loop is CASSPGGYNEQFF. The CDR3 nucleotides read TGTGCCAGCAGCCCAGGCGGTTACAATGAGCAGTTCTTC.

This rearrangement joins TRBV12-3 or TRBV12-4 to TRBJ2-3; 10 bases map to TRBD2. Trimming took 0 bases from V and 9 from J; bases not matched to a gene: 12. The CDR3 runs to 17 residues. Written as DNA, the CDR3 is TGTGCCAGCAGTTTAGCGTTGGCTAGCGGGGGACCGCAGACGCAGTATTTT. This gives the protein CASSLALASGGPQTQYF.

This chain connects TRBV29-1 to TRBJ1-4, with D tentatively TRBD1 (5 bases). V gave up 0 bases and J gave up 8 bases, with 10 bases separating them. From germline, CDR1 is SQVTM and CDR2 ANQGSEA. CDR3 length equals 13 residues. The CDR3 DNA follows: TGCAGCGTTGAAGACAGGGAGGACGAAAAACTGTTTTTT. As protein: CSVEDREDEKLFF.

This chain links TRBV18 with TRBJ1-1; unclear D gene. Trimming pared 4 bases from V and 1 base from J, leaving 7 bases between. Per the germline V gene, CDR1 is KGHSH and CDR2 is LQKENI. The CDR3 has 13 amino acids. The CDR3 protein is CASSQVGNTEAFF. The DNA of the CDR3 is TGTGCCAGCTCACAGGTGGGGAACACTGAAGCTTTCTTT. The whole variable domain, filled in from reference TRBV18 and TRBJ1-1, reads NAGVMQNPRHLVRRRGQEARLRCSPMKGHSHVYWYRQLPEEGLKFMVYLQKENIIDESGMPKERFSAEFPKEGPSILRIQQVVRGDSAAYFCASSQVGNTEAFFGQGTRLTVV.

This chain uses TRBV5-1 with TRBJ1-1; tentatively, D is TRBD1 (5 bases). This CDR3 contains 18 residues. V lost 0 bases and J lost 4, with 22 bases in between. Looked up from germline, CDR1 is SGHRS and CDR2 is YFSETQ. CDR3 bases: TGCGCCAGCAGCTTGGCTTTGAACAGGCCCGGGCTGAGCACTGAAGCTTTCTTT. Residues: CASSLALNRPGLSTEAFF.

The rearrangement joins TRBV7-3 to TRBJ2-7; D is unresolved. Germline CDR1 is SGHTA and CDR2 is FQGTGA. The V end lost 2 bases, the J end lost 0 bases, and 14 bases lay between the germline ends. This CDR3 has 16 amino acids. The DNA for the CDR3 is TGTGCCAGCAGCTTAGGGCCCGGCTTCTCCTCCTACGAGCAGTACTTC. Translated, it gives CASSLGPGFSSYEQYF. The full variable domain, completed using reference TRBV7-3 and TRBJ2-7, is GAGVSQTPSNKVTEKGKYVELRCDPISGHTALYWYRQSLGQGPEFLIYFQGTGAADDSGLPNDRFFAVRPEGSVSTLKIQRTERGDSAVYLCASSLGPGFSSYEQYFGPGTRLTVT.

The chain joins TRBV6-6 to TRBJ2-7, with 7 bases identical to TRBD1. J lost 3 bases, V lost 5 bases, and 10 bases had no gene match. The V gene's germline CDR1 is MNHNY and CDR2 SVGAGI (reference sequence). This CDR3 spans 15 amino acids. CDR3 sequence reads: CASSPPGQKGYEQYF. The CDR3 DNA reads TGTGCCAGCAGTCCACCGGGACAGAAGGGCTACGAGCAGTACTTC.

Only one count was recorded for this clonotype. The DNA for the CDR3 is TGTGCCAGCAGCCAAGAGATGGGGGCTTCACCCCTCCACTTT. Protein product: CASSQEMGASPLHF. V usage is TRBV3-1 and J usage is TRBJ1-6; D is possibly TRBD1 (6 bases). The CDR3 spans 14 residues. CDR1 LGHDT and CDR2 YNNKEL come from the germline V gene (reference sequence). With 0 bases removed from V and 9 bases from J, the gap between germline ends came to 9 bases.

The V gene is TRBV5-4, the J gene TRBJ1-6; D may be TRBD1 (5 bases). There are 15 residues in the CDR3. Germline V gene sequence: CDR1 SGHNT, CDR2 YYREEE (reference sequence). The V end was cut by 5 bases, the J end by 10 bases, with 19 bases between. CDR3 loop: CASRDGTEVGSPLHF. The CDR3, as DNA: TGTGCCAGCAGGGATGGGACGGAGGTGGGATCACCCCTCCACTTT. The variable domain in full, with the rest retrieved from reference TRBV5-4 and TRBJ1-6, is ETGVTQSPTHLIKTRGQQVTLRCSSQSGHNTVSWYQQALGQGPQFIFQYYREEENGRGNFPPRFSGLQFPNYSSELNVNALELDDSALYLCASRDGTEVGSPLHFGNGTRLTVT.

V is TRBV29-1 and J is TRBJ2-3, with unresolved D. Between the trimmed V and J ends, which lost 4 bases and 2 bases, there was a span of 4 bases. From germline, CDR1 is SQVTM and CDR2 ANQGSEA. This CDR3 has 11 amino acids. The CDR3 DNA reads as TGCAGCGTTGCCGTCACAGATACGCAGTATTTT. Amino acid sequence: CSVAVTDTQYF.

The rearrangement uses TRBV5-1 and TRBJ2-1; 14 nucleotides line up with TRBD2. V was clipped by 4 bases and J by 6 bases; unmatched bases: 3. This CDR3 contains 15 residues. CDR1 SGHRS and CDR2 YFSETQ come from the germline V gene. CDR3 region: CASSKGTSGSNEQFF. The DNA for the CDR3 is TGCGCCAGCAGCAAAGGGACTAGCGGGAGCAATGAGCAGTTCTTC. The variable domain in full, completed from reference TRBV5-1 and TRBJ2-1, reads KAGVTQTPRYLIKTRGQQVTLSCSPISGHRSVSWYQQTPGQGLQFLFEYFSETQRNKGNFPGRFSGRQFSNSRSEMNVSTLELGDSALYLCASSKGTSGSNEQFFGPGTRLTVL.

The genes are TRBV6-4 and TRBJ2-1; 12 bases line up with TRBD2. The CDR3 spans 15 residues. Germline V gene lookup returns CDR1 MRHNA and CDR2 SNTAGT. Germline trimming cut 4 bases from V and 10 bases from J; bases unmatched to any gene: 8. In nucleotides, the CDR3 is TGTGCCAGCAGTGCTAGCGGGGGGGCAACTCAAGAGCAGTTCTTC. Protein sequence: CASSASGGATQEQFF.

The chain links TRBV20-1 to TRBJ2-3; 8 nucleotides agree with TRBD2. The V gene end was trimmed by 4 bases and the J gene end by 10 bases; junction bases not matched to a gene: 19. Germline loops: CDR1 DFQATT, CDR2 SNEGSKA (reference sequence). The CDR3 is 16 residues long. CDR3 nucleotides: TGCAGTGCTAATAAACGGGGGGGCCCCCGTGAGTCGGCGCAGTATTTT. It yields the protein CSANKRGGPRESAQYF.

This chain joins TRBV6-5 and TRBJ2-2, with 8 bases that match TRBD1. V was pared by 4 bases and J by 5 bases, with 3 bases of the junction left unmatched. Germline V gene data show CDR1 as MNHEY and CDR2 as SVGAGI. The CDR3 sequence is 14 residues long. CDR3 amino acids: CASSSGQETGELFF. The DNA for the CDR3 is TGTGCCAGCAGTTCGGGACAGGAGACCGGGGAGCTGTTTTTT.

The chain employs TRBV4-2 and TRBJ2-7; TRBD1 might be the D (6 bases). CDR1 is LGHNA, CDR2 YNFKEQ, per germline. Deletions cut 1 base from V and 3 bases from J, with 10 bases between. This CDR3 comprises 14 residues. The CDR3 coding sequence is TGTGCCAGCAGCCAAGTCGGACAGAACTACGAGCAGTACTTC. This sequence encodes CASSQVGQNYEQYF.

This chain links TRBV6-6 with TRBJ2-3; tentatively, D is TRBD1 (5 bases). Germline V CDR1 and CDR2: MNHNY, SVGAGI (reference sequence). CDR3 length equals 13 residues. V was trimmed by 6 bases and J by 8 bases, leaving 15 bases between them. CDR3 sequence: CASSQAGYGTQYF. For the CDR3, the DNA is TGTGCCAGCAGCCAGGCAGGGTACGGTACGCAGTATTTT.

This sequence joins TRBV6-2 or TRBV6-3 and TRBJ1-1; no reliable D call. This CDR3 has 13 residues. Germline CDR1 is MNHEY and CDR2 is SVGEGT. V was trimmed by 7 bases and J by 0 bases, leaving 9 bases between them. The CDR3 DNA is TGTGCCAGCACCCAAGGCCTGAACACTGAAGCTTTCTTT. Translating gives CASTQGLNTEAFF.

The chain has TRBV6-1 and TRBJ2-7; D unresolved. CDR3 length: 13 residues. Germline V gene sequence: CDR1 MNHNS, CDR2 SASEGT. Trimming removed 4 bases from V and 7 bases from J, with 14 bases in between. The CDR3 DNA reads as TGTGCCAGCAGTGTACCTCATTCAGGAGAGCAGTACTTC. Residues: CASSVPHSGEQYF.

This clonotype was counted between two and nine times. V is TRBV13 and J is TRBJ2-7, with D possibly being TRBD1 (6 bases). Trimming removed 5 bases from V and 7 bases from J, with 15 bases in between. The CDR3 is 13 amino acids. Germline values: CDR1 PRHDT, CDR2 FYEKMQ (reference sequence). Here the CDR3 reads CASSLQGNTEQYF. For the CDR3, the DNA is TGTGCCAGCAGCCTCCAGGGGAACACTGAGCAGTACTTC. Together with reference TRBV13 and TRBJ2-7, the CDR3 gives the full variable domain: AAGVIQSPRHLIKEKRETATLKCYPIPRHDTVYWYQQGPGQDPQFLISFYEKMQSDKGSIPDRFSAQQFSDYHSELNMSSLELGDSALYFCASSLQGNTEQYFGPGTRLTVT.

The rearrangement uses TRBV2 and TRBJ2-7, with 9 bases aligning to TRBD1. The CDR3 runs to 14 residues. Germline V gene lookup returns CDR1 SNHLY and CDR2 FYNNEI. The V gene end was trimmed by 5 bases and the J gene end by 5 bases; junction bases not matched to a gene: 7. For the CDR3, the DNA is TGTGCCAGCAGTTCACAGGGGGCAGGCGACGAGCAGTACTTC. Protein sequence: CASSSQGAGDEQYF.